This TCR beta chain is drawn from a study of blood T cell repertoires in COVID-19 (dated by TCRdb to about 2020). Turning to the overall study: Samples from collaborators originated in the United States, Italy and Spain and spanned both the acute and convalescent phases of COVID-19. The prospective study material was composed of cDNA or gDNA derived from T cells, B-cell-depleted T cells, or PBMCs. Deeply sampled blood TCRbeta repertoires from subjects exposed to, actively infected with, or recovered from COVID-19 were included in the dataset. Where available, HLA class I and class II types were taken from metadata supplied by the sample provider and were not determined by assay-based typing. A de-identified subject ID, COVID-19 status, age in years and sex were almost always included in the sample metadata. The repertoires were released in a freely available public database meant as a resource for research on the immune response to SARS-CoV-2. The samples were drawn from the first 160 participants of the ongoing ImmuneRACE study and from over a thousand subjects provided by 6 global collaborators.

Collaborating institutions collected whole blood in K2EDTA tubes following their own protocols. For TCRbeta analysis, collaborator samples were shipped as frozen whole blood, as isolated PBMCs, or as DNA extracted from either sample type. The immunoSEQ Assay, a bias-controlled multiplex PCR, was used to amplify TCRbeta CDR3 regions from genomic DNA. In the original analysis: The number of nucleated cells in each sample was estimated from the amplification of reference gene primers within the assay. Sequence reads were collapsed and filtered to measure the absolute abundance of every unique TCRbeta CDR3 rearrangement. For each sample, productive Simpson clonality was calculated as the square root of Simpson's diversity index across productive rearrangements. TCRdb holds this immuneACCESS table with in-frame rearrangements only. Some clones are missing; in checked studies, unresolved V genes explain under half, and the rest has no known cause. Clonal size and the V and J genes are those of that table, whereas D and trimming came from the DNA. The sample table contains tens of thousands of clones; only one count was recorded for about 93% of them. Clones ranked in the top ten supply about 5% of the sample.

Measured from the cysteine to the phenylalanine, the CDR3 is 14 residues long. Only the CDR3 region is kept as DNA, spanning 42 bases read in frame from base 1. Relative to germline, V is missing 6 bases and J is missing 4 bases, with 7 bases of the junction outside any gene match. CDR1 ENHRY and CDR2 SYGVKD are derived from the germline V gene. What the authors observed across the whole study: How much clinical and demographic metadata was included differed by source and by participant, and the metadata was provided uncurated.

A remark on this clone: This clone's antigen is unknown. It has no much larger one-base neighbor in the sample; base qualities were not kept.

This receptor was obtained from a human donor in a cohort sampled during active COVID-19. The rearrangement combines TRBV10-3 with TRBJ1-2; TRBD1 agrees with 8 junctional bases. Sequenced input: peripheral blood. The DNA reads TGTGCCATCAGAGGGACAGGAGTTCTCTATGGCTACACCTTC. This gives the protein CAIRGTGVLYGYTF.